The source of this TCR beta chain is a study of blood T cell repertoires in COVID-19. About the study: From T cells, B-cell-depleted T cells, or PBMCs came the material, which was cDNA or gDNA.

Germline V lookup: CDR1 MNHEY, CDR2 SMNVEV (reference sequence). V shed 3 bases and J 3 bases; nucleotides not matched to a gene: 9. The CDR3 totals 16 residues. Here immunoSEQ multiplex PCR was the method, and the copy in TCRdb shows in-frame clones only, minus some. The data contain some 160,000 clones, approximately 85% of them seen just once; the ten biggest clones take up less than 3.5%. Material: peripheral blood. V gene TRBV27 combines with J gene TRBJ2-7, with 9 bases lining up with TRBD2. This TCR derives from an elderly woman with COVID-19, enrolled during active disease. Written as DNA, the CDR3 is TGTGCCAGCAGTTTTCCTAGCGGGACCGGGCACTACGAGCAGTACTTC. Encoded protein: CASSFPSGTGHYEQYF.